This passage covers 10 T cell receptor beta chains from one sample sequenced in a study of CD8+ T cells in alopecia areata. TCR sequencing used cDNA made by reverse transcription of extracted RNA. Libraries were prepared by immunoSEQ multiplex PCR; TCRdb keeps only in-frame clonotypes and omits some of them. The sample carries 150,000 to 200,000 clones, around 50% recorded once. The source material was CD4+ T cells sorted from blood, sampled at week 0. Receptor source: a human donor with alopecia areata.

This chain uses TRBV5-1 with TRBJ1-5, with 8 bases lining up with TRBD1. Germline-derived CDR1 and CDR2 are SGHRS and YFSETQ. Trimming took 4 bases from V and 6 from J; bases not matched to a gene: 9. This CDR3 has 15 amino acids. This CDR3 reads CASSPTGEGSQPQHF. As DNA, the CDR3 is TGCGCCAGCAGCCCGACAGGGGAGGGGAGTCAGCCCCAGCATTTT.

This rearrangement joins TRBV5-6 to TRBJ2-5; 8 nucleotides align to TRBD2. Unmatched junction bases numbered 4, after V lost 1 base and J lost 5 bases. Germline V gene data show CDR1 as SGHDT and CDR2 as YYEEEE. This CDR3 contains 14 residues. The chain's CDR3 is CASSLFQRGETQYF. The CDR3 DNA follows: TGTGCCAGCAGCTTGTTCCAGCGGGGGGAGACCCAGTACTTC.

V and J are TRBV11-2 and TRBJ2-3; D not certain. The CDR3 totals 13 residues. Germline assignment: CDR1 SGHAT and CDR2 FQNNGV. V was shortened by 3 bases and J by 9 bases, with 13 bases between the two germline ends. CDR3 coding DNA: TGTGCCAGCAGCTTCGAAGGGCTCGGGACGCAGTATTTT. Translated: CASSFEGLGTQYF.

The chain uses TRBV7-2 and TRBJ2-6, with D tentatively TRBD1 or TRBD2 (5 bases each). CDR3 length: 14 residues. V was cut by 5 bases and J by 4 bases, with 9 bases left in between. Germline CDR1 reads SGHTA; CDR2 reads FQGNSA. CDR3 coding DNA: TGTGCCAGCAGCCCGGGACCAGGGGCCAACGTCCTGACTTTC. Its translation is CASSPGPGANVLTF.

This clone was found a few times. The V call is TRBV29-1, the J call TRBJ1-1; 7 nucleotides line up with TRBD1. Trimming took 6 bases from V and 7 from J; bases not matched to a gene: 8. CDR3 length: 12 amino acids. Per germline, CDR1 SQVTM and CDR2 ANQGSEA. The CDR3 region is CSVSDRVYEAFF. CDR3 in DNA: TGCAGCGTGAGCGACAGGGTATATGAAGCTTTCTTT.

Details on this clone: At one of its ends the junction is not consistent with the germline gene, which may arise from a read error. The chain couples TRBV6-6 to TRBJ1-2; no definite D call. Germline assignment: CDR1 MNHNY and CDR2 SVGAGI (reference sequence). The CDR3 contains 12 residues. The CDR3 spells CAISKDNYGYTF. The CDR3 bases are TGTGCCATCAGTAAAGACAACTATGGCTACACCTTC.

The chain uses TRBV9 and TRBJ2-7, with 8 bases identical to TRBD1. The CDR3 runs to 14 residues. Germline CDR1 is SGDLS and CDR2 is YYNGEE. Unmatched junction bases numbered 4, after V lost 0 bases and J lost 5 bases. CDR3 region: CASSVGPDRDEQYF. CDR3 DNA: TGTGCCAGCAGCGTAGGCCCGGACAGGGACGAGCAGTACTTC. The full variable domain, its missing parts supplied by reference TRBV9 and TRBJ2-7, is DSGVTQTPKHLITATGQRVTLRCSPRSGDLSVYWYQQSLDQGLQFLIQYYNGEERAKGNILERFSAQQFPDLHSELNLSSLELGDSALYFCASSVGPDRDEQYFGPGTRLTVT.

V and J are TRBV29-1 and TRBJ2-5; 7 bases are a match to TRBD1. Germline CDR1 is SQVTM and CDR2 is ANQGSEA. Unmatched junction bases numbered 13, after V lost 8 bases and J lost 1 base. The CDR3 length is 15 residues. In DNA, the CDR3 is TGCAGCATGATGCCGGGGACAGAGCTCCAAGAGACCCAGTACTTC. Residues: CSMMPGTELQETQYF.

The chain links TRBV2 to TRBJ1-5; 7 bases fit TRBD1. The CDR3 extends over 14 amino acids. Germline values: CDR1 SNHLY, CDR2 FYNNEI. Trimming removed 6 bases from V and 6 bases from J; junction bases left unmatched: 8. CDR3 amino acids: CASSPDRDTQPQHF. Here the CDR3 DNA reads TGTGCCAGCAGCCCAGACAGGGACACTCAGCCCCAGCATTTT.

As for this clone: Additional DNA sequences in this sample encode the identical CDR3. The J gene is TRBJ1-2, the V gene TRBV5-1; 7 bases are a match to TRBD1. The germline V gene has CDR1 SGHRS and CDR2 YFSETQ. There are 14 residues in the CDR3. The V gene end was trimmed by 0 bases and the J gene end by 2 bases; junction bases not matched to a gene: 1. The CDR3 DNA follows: TGCGCCAGCAGCTTGGGGACAGGAAACTATGGCTACACCTTC. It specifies CASSLGTGNYGYTF.